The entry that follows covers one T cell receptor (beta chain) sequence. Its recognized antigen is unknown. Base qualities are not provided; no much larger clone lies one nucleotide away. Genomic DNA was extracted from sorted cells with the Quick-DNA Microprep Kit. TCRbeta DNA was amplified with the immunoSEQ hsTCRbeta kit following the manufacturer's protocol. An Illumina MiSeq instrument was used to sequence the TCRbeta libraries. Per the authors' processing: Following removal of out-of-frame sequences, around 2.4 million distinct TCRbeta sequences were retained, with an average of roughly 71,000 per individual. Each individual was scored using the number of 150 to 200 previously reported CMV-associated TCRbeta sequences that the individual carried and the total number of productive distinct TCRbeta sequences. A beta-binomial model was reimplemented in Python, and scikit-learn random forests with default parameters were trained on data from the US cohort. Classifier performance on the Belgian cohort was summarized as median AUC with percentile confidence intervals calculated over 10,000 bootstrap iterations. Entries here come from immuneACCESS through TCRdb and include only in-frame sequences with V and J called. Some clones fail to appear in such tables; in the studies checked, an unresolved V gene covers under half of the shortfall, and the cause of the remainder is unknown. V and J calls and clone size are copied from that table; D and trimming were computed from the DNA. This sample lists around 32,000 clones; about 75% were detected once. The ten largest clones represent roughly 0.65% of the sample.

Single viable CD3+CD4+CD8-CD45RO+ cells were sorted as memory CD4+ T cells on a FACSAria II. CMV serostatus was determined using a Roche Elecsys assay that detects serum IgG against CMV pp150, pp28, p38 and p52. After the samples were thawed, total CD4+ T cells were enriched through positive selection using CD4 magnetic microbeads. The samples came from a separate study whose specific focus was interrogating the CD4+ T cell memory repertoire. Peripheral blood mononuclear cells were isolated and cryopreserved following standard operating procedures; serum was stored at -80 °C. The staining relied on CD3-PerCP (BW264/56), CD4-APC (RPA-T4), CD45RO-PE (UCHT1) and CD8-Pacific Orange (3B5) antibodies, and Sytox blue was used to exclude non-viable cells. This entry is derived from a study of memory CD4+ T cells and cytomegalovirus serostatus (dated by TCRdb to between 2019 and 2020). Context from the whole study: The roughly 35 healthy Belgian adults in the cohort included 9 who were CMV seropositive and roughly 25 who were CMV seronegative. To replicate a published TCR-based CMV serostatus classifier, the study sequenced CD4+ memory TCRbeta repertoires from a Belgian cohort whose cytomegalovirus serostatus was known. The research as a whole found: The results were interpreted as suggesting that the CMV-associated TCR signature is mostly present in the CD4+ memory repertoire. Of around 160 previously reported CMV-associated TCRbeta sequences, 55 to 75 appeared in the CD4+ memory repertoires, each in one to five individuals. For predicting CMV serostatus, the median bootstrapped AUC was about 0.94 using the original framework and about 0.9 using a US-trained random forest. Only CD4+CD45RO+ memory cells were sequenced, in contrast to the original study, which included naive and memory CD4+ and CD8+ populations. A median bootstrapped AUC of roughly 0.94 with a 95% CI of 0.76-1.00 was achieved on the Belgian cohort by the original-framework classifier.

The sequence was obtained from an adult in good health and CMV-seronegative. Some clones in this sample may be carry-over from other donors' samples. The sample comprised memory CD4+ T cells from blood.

The nucleotide sequence reads as follows: TGCAGCGTAGACAGGGGGTGGACCGGGGAGCTGTTTTTT. It translates as CSVDRGWTGELFF. The chain links TRBV29-1 with TRBJ2-2, with 9 bases aligning to TRBD1. CDR1 SQVTM and CDR2 ANQGSEA are derived from the germline V gene. The germline V and J ends show losses of 6 bases and 5 bases respectively, and no gene match explains 4 bases of the junction. The CDR3 spans 13 residues, from the cysteine through the phenylalanine. The CDR3 DNA has 39 bases and is translated from base 1.